The clone carrying this T cell receptor (beta chain) occurred a few times. Its antigen is not known. This sample is drawn from a study of T cell repertoires in cytomegalovirus infection. The overall study: Well-studied HLA-B-restricted epitopes and recently identified HLA-C-restricted epitopes of CMV were both used in the study. Indications came from public TCR beta signatures; they pointed to CMV infection and to a matching HLA type.

The study's findings and limits: Carriage of CMV together with the relevant HLA was identifiable through cumulative public TCR beta family frequency. Dominating the ex vivo response were HLA-C-restricted CMV-specific TCR beta clonotypes.

Trimming removed 3 bases at V and 7 bases at J, with 14 bases between. This CDR3 spans 14 amino acids. Germline V CDR1 and CDR2: KGHDR, SFDVKD. Each CDR3 protein gets one entry after TCRdb re-called the reads with MiXCR. The repertoire holds fewer than 950,000 distinct CDR3 sequences, with roughly 33% as singletons. This sequence was found in a human donor in good health (CMV status not recorded). Some clones in this sample may be carry-over from other donors' samples. The rearrangement joins TRBV24-1 to TRBJ2-5; D possibly corresponds to TRBD1 (5 bases). The sample was cultured CD8+ T cells from PBMCs, taken from culture after CMV antigen stimulation. The CDR3 is CATSDTLGAGTQYF. CDR3 in DNA: TGTGCCACCAGTGATACGCTTGGGGCCGGGACCCAGTACTTC.